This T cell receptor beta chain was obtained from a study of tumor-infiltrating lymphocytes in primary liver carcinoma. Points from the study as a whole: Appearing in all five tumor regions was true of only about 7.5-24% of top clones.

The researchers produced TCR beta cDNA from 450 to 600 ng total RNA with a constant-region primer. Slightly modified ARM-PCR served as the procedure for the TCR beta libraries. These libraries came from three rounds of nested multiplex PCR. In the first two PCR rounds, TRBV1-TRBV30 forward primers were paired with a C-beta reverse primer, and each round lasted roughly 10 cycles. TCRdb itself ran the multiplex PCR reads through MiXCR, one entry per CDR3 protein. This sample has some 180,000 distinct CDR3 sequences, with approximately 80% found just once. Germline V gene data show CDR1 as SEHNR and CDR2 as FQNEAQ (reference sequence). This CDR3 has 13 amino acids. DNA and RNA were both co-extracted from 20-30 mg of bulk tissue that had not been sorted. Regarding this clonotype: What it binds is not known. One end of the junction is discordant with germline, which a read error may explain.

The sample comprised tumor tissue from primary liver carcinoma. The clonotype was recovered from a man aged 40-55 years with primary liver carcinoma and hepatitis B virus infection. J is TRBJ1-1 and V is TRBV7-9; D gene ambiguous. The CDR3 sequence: CASSLSANTETFF. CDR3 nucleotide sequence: TGTGCCAGTAGCTTATCCGCGAACACTGAAACTTTCTTT.